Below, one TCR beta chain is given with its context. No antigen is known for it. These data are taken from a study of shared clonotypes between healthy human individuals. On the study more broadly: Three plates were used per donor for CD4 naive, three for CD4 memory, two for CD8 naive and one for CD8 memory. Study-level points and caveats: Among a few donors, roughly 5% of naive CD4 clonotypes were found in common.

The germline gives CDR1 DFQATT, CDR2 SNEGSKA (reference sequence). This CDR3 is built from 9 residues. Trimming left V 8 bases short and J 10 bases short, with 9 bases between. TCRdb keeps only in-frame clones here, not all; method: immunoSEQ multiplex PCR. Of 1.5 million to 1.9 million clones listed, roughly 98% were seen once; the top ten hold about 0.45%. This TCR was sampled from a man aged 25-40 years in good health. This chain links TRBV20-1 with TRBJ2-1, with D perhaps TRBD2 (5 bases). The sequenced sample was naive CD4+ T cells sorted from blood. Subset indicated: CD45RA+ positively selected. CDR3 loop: CSFGEEQFF. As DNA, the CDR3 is TGCAGTTTTGGGGAGGAGCAGTTCTTC.